This TCR beta chain emerged from a study of response to subunit inactivated influenza vaccine. Broader study findings: T cells newly recruited by each seasonal influenza vaccination are few, the authors suggested.

The CDR3 is made up of 11 amino acids. The germline CDR1 and CDR2 sequences are LNHNV and YYDKDF (reference sequence). V lost 9 bases, J lost 4 bases, and 7 bases lay in between. TCRdb reprocessed the RT-PCR reads via MiXCR and lists one record per CDR3 protein. This table holds 530,000 or so distinct CDR3 sequences, approximately 12% found once. This clonotype was observed many times. The antigen remains unidentified. The genes are TRBV15 and TRBJ2-1, with unresolved D. The receptor's source is a man over 45 who received an inactivated influenza vaccine. The sequences come from PBMCs from blood, collected on the day of vaccination. CDR3 DNA: TGTGCCACGCGGAGTTACAATGAGCAGTTCTTC. The encoded protein is CATRSYNEQFF.